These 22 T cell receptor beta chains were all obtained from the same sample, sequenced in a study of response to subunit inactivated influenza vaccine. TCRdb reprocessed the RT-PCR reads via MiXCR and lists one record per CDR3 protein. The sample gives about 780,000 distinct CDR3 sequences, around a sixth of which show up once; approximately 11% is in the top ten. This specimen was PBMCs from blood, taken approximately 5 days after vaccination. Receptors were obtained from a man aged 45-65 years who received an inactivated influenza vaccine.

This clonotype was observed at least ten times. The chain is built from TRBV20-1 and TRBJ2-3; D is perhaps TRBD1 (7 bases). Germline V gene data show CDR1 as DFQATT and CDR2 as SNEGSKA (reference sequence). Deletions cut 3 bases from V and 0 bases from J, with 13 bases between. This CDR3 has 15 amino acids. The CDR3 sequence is CSARGGQPSTDTQYF. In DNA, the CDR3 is TGCAGTGCTAGGGGGGGACAGCCTAGCACAGATACGCAGTATTTT.

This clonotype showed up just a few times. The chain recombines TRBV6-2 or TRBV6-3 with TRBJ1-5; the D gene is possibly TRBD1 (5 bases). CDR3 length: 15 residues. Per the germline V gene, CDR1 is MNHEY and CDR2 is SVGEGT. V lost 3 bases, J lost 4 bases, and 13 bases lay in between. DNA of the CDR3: TGTGCCAGCAGTTATTTATCGGAGGGGAATCAGCCCCAGCATTTT. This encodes CASSYLSEGNQPQHF.

DNA of the CDR3: TGTGCCAGCAGCTTGGGAAGGGGAACGACCGGTTTGGGCGGATTATACGAGCAGTACTTC. It is translated as CASSLGRGTTGLGGLYEQYF. The J gene is TRBJ2-7, the V gene TRBV5-4, with D maybe TRBD1 (5 bases). Germline CDR1 SGHNT, CDR2 YYREEE (reference sequence). There are 20 residues in the CDR3. Trimming took off 0 bases at V and 4 bases at J, with 29 bases between the two ends.

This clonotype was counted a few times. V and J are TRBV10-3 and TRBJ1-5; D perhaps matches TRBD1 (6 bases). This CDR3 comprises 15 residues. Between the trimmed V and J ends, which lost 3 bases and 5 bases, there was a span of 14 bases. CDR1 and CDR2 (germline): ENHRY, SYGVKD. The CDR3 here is CAISDSLGAYQPQHF. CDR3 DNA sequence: TGTGCCATCAGTGATTCTTTGGGGGCGTATCAGCCCCAGCATTTT.

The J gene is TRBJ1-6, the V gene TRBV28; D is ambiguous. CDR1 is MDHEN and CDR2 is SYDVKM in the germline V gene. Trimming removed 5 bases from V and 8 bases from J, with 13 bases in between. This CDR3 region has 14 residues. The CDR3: CASSPRLGYSPLHF. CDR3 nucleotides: TGTGCCAGCAGTCCCAGATTGGGGTATTCACCCCTCCACTTT.

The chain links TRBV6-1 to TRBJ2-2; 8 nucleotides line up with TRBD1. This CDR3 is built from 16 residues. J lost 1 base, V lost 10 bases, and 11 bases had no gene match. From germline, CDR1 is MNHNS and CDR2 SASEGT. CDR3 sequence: CATYGGGQVNTGELFF. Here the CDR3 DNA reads TGTGCCACGTACGGAGGGGGACAGGTGAACACCGGGGAGCTGTTTTTT.

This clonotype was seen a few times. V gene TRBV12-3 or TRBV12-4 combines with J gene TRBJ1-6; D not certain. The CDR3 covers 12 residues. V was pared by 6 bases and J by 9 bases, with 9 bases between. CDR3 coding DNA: TGTGCCAGCAGCACAGAAGCTTCACCCCTCCACTTT. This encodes CASSTEASPLHF.

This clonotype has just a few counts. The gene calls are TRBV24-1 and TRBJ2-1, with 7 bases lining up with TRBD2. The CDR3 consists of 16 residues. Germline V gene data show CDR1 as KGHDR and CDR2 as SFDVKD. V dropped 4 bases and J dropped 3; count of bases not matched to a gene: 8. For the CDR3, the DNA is TGTGCCACCAGTGACCCCTCTAGCGGAGACTACAATGAGCAGTTCTTC. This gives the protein CATSDPSSGDYNEQFF.

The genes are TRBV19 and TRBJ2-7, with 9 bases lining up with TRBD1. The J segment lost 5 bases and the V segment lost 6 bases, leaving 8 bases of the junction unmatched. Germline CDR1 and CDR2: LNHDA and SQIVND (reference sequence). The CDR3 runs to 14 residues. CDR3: CASRQTGGTNEQYF. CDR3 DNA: TGTGCCAGTAGGCAGACAGGGGGTACAAACGAGCAGTACTTC.

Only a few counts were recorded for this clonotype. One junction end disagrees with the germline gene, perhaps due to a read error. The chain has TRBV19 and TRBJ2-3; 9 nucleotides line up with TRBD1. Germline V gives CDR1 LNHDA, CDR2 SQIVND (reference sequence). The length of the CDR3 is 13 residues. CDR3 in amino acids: CASSIQGADTQYF. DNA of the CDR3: TGCGCCAGCAGCATACAGGGGGCGGATACGCAGTATTTT.

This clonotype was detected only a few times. The CDR3 DNA sequence: TGTGCCAGCAGCATTCGGACAGGGGTGGGTGGCTACACCTTC. This encodes CASSIRTGVGGYTF. V and J are TRBV21-1 and TRBJ1-2; the D call of TRBD1 is as the table states it, not checked on the DNA. TRBV21-1 is a recognized pseudogene. This CDR3 comprises 14 residues.

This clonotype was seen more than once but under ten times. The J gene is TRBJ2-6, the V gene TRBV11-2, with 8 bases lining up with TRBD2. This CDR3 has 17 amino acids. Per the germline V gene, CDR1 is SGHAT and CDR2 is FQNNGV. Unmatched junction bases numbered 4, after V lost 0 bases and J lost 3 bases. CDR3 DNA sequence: TGTGCCAGCAGCTTAGATCGGGGGGGGTTTGGGGCCAACGTCCTGACTTTC. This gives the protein CASSLDRGGFGANVLTF.

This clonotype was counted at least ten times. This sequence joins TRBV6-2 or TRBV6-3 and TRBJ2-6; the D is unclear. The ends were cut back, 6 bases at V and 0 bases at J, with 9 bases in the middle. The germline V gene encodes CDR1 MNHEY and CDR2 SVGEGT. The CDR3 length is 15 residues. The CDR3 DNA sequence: TGTGCCAGCAGAACCCAGGTCTCTGGGGCCAACGTCCTGACTTTC. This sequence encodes CASRTQVSGANVLTF.

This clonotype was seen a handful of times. The CDR3 loop reads CASSHPEGNTIYF. The CDR3 DNA is TGTGCCAGCAGCCATCCGGAGGGAAACACCATATATTTT. The chain recombines TRBV4-2 with TRBJ1-3; D gene ambiguous. Germline V gene lookup returns CDR1 LGHNA and CDR2 YNFKEQ. V was shortened by 3 bases and J by 4 bases, with 7 bases between the two germline ends. The CDR3 sequence is 13 residues long.

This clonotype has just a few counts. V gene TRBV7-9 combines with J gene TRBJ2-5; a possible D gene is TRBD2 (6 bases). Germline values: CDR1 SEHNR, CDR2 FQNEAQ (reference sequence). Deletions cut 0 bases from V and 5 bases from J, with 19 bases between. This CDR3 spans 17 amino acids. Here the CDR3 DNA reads TGTGCCAGCAGCTTAGCGATGACACCAAGGGCGGGGGAGACCCAGTACTTC. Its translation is CASSLAMTPRAGETQYF. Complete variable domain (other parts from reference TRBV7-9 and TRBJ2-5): DTGVSQNPRHKITKRGQNVTFRCDPISEHNRLYWYRQTLGQGPEFLTYFQNEAQLEKSRLLSDRFSAERPKGSFSTLEIQRTEQGDSAMYLCASSLAMTPRAGETQYFGPGTRLLVL.

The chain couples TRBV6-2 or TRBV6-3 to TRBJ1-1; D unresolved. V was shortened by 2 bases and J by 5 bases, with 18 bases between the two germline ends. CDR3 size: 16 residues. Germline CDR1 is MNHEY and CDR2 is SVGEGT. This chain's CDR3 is CASSYGIEGFGTEAFF. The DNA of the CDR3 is TGTGCCAGCAGTTACGGTATCGAGGGTTTTGGAACTGAAGCTTTCTTT.

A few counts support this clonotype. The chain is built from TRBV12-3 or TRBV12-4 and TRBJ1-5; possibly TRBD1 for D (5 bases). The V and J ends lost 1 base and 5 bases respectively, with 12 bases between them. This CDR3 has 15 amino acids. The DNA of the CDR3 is TGTGCCAGCAGTTTAGGGCGGGGGGGTTATCAGCCCCAGCATTTT. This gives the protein CASSLGRGGYQPQHF.

The CDR3 sequence: CASSLFAGAPGELFF. Written as DNA, the CDR3 is TGCGCCAGCAGCTTGTTCGCCGGGGCCCCCGGGGAGCTGTTTTTT. The chain is built from TRBV5-1 and TRBJ2-2, with D perhaps matching TRBD1 or TRBD2 (5 bases each). Looked up from germline, CDR1 is SGHRS and CDR2 is YFSETQ. This CDR3 region has 15 residues. The ends were cut back, 1 base at V and 6 bases at J, with 13 bases in the middle.

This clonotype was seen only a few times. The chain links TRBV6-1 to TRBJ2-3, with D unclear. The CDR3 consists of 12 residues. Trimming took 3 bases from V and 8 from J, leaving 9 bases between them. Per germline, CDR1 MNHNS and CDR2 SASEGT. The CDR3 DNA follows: TGTGCCAGCAGTGATCGGGCCAGTACGCAGTATTTT. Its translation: CASSDRASTQYF.

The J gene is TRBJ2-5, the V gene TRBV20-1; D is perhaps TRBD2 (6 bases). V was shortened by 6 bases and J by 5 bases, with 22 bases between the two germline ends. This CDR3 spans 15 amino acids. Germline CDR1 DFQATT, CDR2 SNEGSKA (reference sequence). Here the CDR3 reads CSAPLSGRYMETQYF. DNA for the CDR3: TGCAGTGCCCCACTTAGCGGTCGATATATGGAGACCCAGTACTTC.

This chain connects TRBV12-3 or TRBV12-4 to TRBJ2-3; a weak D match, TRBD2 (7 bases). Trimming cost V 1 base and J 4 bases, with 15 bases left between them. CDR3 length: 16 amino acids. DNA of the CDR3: TGTGCCAGCAGTTTAGGGGGGGGGGGCAGTTCAGATACGCAGTATTTT. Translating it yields CASSLGGGGSSDTQYF.

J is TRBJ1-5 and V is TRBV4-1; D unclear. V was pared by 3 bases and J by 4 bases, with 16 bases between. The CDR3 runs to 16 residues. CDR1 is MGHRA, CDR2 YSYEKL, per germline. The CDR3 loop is CASSHRVGPKNQPQHF. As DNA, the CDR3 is TGCGCCAGCAGCCACCGGGTAGGGCCCAAGAATCAGCCCCAGCATTTT.